This TCR beta chain is from a study of blood T cell repertoires in COVID-19. Overall study context: PBMCs, B-cell-depleted T cells, or T cells were the source of the cDNA or gDNA that made up the material.

Assay used: immunoSEQ multiplex PCR; TCRdb lists only in-frame clones, some missing. This sample carries roughly 150,000 clones, around nine tenths of them seen once, and the ten largest clones take 15% to 20%. CDR3 length equals 12 residues. CDR1 LNHDA and CDR2 SQIVND come from the germline V gene (reference sequence). V was trimmed by 4 bases and J by 11 bases, leaving 14 bases between them. The chain recombines TRBV19 with TRBJ1-1; D call uncertain. The receptor's source is a man in his fifties or sixties with active or convalescent COVID-19. Sequencing used peripheral blood. The CDR3 loop is CASSTATGRAFF. The CDR3 DNA reads TGTGCCAGTAGTACCGCGACGGGGAGGGCTTTCTTT.